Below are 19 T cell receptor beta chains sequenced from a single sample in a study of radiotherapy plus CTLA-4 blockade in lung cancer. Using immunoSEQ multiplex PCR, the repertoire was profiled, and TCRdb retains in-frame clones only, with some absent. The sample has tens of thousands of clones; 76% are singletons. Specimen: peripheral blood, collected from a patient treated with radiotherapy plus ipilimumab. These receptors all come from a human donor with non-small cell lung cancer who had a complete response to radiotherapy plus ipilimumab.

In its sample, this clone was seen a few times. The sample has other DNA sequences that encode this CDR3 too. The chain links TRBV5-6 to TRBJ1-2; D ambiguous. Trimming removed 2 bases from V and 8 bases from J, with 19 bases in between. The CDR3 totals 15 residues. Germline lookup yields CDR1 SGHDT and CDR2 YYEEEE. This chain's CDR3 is CASSLVRRGIGGYTF. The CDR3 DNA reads TGTGCCAGCAGCTTAGTAAGGAGAGGAATTGGGGGCTACACCTTC.

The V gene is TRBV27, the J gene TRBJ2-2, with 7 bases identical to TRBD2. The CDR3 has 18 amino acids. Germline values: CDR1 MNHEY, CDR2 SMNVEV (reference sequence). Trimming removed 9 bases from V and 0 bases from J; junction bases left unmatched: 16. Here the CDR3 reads CARRGTGGPGANTGELFF. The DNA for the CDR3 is TGTGCCAGACGGGGGACGGGAGGTCCGGGAGCGAACACCGGGGAGCTGTTTTTT.

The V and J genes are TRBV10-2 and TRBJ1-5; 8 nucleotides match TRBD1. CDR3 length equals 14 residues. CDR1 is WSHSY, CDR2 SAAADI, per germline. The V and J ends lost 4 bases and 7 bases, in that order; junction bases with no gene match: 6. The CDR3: CASSVSGGGQPQHF. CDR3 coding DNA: TGCGCCAGCAGTGTATCAGGGGGCGGACAGCCCCAGCATTTT.

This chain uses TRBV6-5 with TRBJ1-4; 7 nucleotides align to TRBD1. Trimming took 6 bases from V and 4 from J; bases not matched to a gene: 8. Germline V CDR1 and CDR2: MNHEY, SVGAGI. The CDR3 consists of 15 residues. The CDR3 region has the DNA TGTGCCAGCAGCCGGGGGACAGTATATAATGAAAAACTGTTTTTT. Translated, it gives CASSRGTVYNEKLFF.

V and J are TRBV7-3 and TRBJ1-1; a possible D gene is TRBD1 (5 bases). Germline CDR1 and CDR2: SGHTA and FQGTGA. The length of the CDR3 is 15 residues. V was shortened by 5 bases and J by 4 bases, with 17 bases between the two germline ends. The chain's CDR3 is CASSLFGGGITEAFF. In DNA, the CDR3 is TGTGCCAGCAGCCTCTTTGGCGGGGGTATCACTGAAGCTTTCTTT.

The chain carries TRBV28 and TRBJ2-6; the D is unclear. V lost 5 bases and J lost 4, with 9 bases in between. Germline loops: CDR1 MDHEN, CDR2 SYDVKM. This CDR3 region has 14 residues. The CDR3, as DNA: TGTGCCAGCAGTCCAATCCCCGGGGCCAACGTCCTGACTTTC. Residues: CASSPIPGANVLTF.

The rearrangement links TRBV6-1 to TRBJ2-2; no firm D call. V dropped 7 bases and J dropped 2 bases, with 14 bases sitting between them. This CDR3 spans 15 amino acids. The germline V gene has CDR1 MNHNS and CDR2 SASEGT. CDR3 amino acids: CASTHLLLNTGELFF. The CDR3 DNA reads TGTGCCAGCACCCACCTACTCCTAAACACCGGGGAGCTGTTTTTT.

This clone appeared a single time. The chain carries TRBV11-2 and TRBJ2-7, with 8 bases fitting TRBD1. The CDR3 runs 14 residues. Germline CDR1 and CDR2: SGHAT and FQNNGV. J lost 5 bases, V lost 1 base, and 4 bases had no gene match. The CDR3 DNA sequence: TGTGCCAGCAGCTTAGTAGTCAGGGGGCACGAGCAGTACTTC. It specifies CASSLVVRGHEQYF.

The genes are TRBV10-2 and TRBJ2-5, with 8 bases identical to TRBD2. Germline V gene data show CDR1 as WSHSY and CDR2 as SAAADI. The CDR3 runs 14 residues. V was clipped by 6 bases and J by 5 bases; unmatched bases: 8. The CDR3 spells CASRMAGGGETQYF. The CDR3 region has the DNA TGCGCCAGCAGAATGGCGGGAGGCGGTGAGACCCAGTACTTC.

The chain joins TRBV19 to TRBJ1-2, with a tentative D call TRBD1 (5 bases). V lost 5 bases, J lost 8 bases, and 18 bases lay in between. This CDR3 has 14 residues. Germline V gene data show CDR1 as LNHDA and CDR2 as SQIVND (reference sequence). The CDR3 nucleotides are TGTGCCAGTAGTGCCCAGGGAGGATGGGCGGGCTACACCTTC. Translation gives CASSAQGGWAGYTF.

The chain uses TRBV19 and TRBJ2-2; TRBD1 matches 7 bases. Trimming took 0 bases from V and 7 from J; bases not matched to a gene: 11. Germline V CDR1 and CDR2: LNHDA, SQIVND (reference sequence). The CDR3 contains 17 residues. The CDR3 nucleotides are TGTGCCAGTAGTATAGATGTCAGGGGGAAAAATGACGGGGAGCTGTTTTTT. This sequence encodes CASSIDVRGKNDGELFF.

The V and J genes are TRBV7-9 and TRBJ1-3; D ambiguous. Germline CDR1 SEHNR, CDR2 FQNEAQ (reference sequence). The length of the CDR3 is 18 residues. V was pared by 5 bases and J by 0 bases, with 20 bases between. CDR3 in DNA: TGTGCCAGCAGCCCCACCCCGTCGGACTCTACCTCTGGAAACACCATATATTTT. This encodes CASSPTPSDSTSGNTIYF.

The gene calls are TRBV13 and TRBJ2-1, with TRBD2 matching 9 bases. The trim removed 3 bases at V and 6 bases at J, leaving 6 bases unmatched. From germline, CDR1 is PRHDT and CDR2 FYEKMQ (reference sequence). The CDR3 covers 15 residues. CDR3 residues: CASSLAGGPGNEQFF. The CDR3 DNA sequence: TGTGCCAGCAGCTTGGCGGGGGGGCCGGGCAATGAGCAGTTCTTC.

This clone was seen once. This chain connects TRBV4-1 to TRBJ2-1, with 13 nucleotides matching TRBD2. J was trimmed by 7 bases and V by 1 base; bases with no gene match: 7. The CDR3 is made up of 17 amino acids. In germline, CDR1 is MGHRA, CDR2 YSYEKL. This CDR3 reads CASSQAEGTSGKNEQFF. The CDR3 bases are TGCGCCAGCAGCCAAGCCGAGGGGACTAGCGGGAAAAATGAGCAGTTCTTC.

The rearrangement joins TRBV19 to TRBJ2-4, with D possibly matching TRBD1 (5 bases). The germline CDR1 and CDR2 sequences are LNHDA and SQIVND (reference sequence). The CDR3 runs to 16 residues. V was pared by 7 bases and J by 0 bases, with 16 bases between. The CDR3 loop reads CASKAAGFGAKNIQYF. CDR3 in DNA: TGTGCCAGTAAGGCGGCAGGGTTCGGAGCCAAAAACATTCAGTACTTC.

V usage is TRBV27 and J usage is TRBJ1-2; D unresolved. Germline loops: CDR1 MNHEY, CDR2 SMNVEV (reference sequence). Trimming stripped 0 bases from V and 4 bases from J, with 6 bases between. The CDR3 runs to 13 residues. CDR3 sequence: CASSLSGGYGYTF. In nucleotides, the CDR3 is TGTGCCAGCAGTTTATCAGGAGGCTATGGCTACACCTTC.

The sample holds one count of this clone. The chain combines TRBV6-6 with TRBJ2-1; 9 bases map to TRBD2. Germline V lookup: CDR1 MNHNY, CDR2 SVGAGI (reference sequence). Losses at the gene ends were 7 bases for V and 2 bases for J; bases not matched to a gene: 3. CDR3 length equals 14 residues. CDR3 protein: CASIRGGAYNEQFF. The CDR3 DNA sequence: TGTGCCAGCATCCGCGGGGGGGCCTACAATGAGCAGTTCTTC.

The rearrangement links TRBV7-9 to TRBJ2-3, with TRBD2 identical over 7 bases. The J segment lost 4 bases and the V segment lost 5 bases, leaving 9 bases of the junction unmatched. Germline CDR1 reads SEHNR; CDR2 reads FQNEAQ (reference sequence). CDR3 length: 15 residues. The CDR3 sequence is CASSPQNLAADTQYF. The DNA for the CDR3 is TGTGCCAGCAGCCCACAGAACCTAGCGGCAGATACGCAGTATTTT.

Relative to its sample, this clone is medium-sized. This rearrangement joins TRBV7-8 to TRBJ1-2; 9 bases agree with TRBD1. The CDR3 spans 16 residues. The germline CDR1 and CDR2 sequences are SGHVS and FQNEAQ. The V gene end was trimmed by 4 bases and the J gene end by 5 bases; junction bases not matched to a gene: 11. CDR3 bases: TGTGCCAGCAGCTCTGACGGGACAGGGCTCCTATATGGCTACACCTTC. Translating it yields CASSSDGTGLLYGYTF.